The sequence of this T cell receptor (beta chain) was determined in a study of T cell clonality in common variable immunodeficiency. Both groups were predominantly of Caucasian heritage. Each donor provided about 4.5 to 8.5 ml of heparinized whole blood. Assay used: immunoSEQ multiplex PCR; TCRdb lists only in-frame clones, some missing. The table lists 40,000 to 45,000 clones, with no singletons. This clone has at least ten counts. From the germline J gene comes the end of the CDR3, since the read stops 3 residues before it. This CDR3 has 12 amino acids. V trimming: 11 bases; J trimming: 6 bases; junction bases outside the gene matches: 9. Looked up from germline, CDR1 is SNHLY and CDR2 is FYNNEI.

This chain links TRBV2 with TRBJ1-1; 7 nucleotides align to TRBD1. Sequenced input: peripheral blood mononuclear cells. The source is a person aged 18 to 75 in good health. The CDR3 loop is CAARVGTAEAFF. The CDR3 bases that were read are TGTGCCGCCAGGGTGGGGACAGCTGAA. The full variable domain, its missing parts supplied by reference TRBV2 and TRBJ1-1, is EPEVTQTPSHQVTQMGQEVILRCVPISNHLYFYWYRQILGQKVEFLVSFYNNEISEKSEIFDDQFSVERPDGSNFTLKIRSTKLEDSAMYFCAARVGTAEAFFGQGTRLTVV.